This is a list of T cell receptor beta chains from one sample in a study of blood T cell repertoires in COVID-19. Sequencing used immunoSEQ multiplex PCR; TCRdb keeps in-frame clones, though not all of them. Altogether around 250,000 clones are present, around 86% being singletons, with the ten largest covering 1.5% to 2%. Sequenced sample: peripheral blood. The receptor set was obtained from a young man who had recovered from COVID-19. Both conserved end residues are part of each CDR3. The order of the fields is V gene, clone size, J gene, D gene, CDR3 protein, CDR3 DNA. The D gene is left open where the match is weak. The size field is filled for only some rows; it gives once, few, many or a size class.

>TRBV19|NA|TRBJ1-5|NA
CASRLRRADQPQHF
TGTGCCAGTAGGCTCCGGAGGGCGGACCAGCCCCAGCATTTT
>TRBV5-4|few|TRBJ2-7|TRBD1
CASSQQGTVYEQYF
TGTGCCAGCAGCCAACAGGGGACCGTCTACGAGCAGTACTTC
>TRBV18|once|TRBJ2-5|NA
CASSPQGGETQYF
TGTGCCAGCTCACCACAAGGCGGGGAGACCCAGTACTTC
>TRBV19|NA|TRBJ2-4|NA
CASSINILAGQLAKNIQYF
TGTGCCAGTAGTATTAATATTTTGGCAGGACAGCTAGCCAAAAACATTCAGTACTTC
>TRBV19|NA|TRBJ1-6|NA
CASSIALAGVYNSPLHF
TGTGCCAGTAGTATAGCTTTGGCAGGGGTTTACAATTCACCCCTCCACTTT
>TRBV6-5|NA|TRBJ2-3|TRBD2
CASSYSGAGGTDTQYF
TGTGCCAGCAGTTACTCTGGGGCGGGGGGGACAGATACGCAGTATTTT
>TRBV5-4|NA|TRBJ2-7|NA
CASSAADGAYEQYF
TGTGCCAGCAGCGCCGCCGACGGAGCCTACGAGCAGTACTTC
>TRBV5-6|NA|TRBJ1-2|NA
CASSLVATNYGYTF
TGTGCCAGCAGCTTGGTGGCAACTAACTATGGCTACACCTTC
>TRBV6-5|NA|TRBJ2-4|TRBD2
CASSYSTSGALNIQYF
TGTGCCAGCAGTTACTCGACTAGCGGGGCCTTGAACATTCAGTACTTC
>TRBV9|once|TRBJ1-6|TRBD1
CASSPQGEVSPLHF
TGTGCCAGCAGCCCGCAGGGGGAGGTTTCACCCCTCCACTTT
>TRBV6-5|few|TRBJ2-7|TRBD1
CASRRDRDSYEQYF
TGTGCCAGCAGAAGAGACAGGGACTCCTACGAGCAGTACTTC
>TRBV28|NA|TRBJ1-1|NA
CASSQPQGYTEAFF
TGTGCCAGCAGTCAACCGCAGGGTTACACTGAAGCTTTCTTT
>TRBV9|NA|TRBJ2-2|NA
CASSTGTLGELFF
TGTGCCAGCAGCACCGGGACACTCGGGGAGCTGTTTTTT
>TRBV27|NA|TRBJ2-5|NA
CASSVSSGGIQETQYF
TGTGCCAGCAGTGTTAGTAGCGGCGGCATCCAAGAGACCCAGTACTTC
>TRBV3-1/TRBV3-2|NA|TRBJ1-2|TRBD1
CASSLDRDYTF
TGTGCCAGCAGCCTCGACAGGGACTACACCTTC
>TRBV10-2|NA|TRBJ2-5|TRBD2
CASSLAGGPGETQYF
TGCGCCAGCAGTCTAGCGGGGGGGCCGGGAGAGACCCAGTACTTC
>TRBV29-1|NA|TRBJ1-1|NA
CSVEGKVGAAEAFF
TGCAGCGTTGAAGGTAAGGTAGGGGCGGCTGAAGCTTTCTTT
>TRBV6-5|NA|TRBJ1-5|NA
CASSTPAGGNQPQHF
TGTGCCAGCAGTACCCCGGCAGGGGGCAATCAGCCCCAGCATTTT
>TRBV7-3|NA|TRBJ2-2|NA
CASSSETGELFF
TGTGCCAGCAGCTCTGAGACCGGGGAGCTGTTTTTT
>TRBV19|NA|TRBJ2-5|TRBD1
CASSYGQGVAETQYF
TGTGCCAGTAGTTACGGACAGGGAGTCGCGGAGACCCAGTACTTC
>TRBV19|NA|TRBJ1-5|NA
CASSIIRTGEAQPQHF
TGTGCCAGTAGTATCATCAGGACGGGAGAGGCTCAGCCCCAGCATTTT
>TRBV5-1|NA|TRBJ2-2|TRBD2
CASSLAGASPPGELFF
TGCGCCAGCAGCTTAGCGGGGGCCAGTCCCCCCGGGGAGCTGTTTTTT
>TRBV2|NA|TRBJ2-1|TRBD2
CASSPRIAGYNEQFF
TGTGCCAGCAGTCCCCGGATAGCGGGATACAATGAGCAGTTCTTC
>TRBV14|NA|TRBJ2-7|TRBD2
CASSSSGGYSYEQYF
TGTGCCAGCAGCTCTAGCGGGGGATACTCCTACGAGCAGTACTTC
>TRBV28|once|TRBJ1-4|TRBD1
CASRLSTGGLEKLFF
TGTGCCAGCAGACTCTCGACAGGGGGACTTGAAAAACTGTTTTTT
>TRBV6-1|NA|TRBJ1-5|NA
CASSENRAQQPQHF
TGTGCCAGCAGTGAAAACAGAGCTCAGCAGCCCCAGCATTTT
>TRBV7-8|NA|TRBJ1-6|TRBD1
CASGRDRNSPLHF
TGTGCCAGCGGCCGGGACAGGAATTCACCCCTCCACTTT
>TRBV28|NA|TRBJ2-1|TRBD2
CASSSISGGFGYNEQFF
TGTGCCAGCAGTTCGATTAGCGGGGGGTTTGGATACAATGAGCAGTTCTTC
>TRBV27|NA|TRBJ1-1|NA
CASSLGRRNTEAFF
TGTGCCAGCAGTTTAGGGCGAAGGAACACTGAAGCTTTCTTT
>TRBV9|NA|TRBJ1-4|TRBD1
CASSIQGTTNEKLFF
TGTGCCAGCAGCATACAGGGGACAACTAATGAAAAACTGTTTTTT
>TRBV6-5|NA|TRBJ1-6|TRBD1
CASRGQGANSPLHF
TGTGCCAGCAGAGGACAGGGGGCCAATTCACCCCTCCACTTT
>TRBV25-1|once|TRBJ1-1|NA
CASKGGDEAFF
TGTGCCAGCAAGGGGGGGGATGAAGCTTTCTTT
>TRBV19|NA|TRBJ1-3|TRBD1
CASLGDSSGNTIYF
TGTGCCAGTCTAGGGGACAGCTCTGGAAACACCATATATTTT
>TRBV21-1|NA|TRBJ2-5|NA
CASSKVGSETQYF
TGTGCCAGCAGCAAAGTCGGGTCAGAGACCCAGTACTTC
>TRBV10-3|NA|TRBJ1-2|TRBD1
CAISAGQGDGYTF
TGTGCCATCAGTGCGGGGCAGGGGGATGGCTACACCTTC
>TRBV6-5|NA|TRBJ1-1|NA
CASRDNRAFF
TGTGCCAGCAGAGACAATAGAGCTTTCTTT
>TRBV7-9|few|TRBJ2-2|NA
CASSKTRATGELFF
TGTGCCAGCAGCAAAACTAGAGCAACCGGGGAGCTGTTTTTT
>TRBV9|NA|TRBJ1-1|NA
CASSVAPNTEAFF
TGTGCCAGCAGCGTAGCTCCGAACACTGAAGCTTTCTTT
>TRBV2|NA|TRBJ1-1|NA
CASSLGVGGTEAFF
TGTGCCAGCAGCCTCGGTGTCGGGGGCACTGAAGCTTTCTTT
>TRBV15|NA|TRBJ1-2|TRBD1
CATSSGRGQDYGYTF
TGTGCCACCAGCAGCGGCAGGGGGCAGGACTATGGCTACACCTTC
>TRBV7-2|few|TRBJ1-3|NA
CASSLSPIQGSGNTIYF
TGTGCCAGCAGCTTATCTCCGATCCAGGGTTCTGGAAACACCATATATTTT
>TRBV24-1|NA|TRBJ1-2|NA
CATSDGQGDGYTF
TGTGCCACCAGTGATGGGCAGGGTGATGGCTACACCTTC
>TRBV7-9|NA|TRBJ2-5|NA
CASSLTLGVGTQYF
TGTGCCAGCAGCTTAACGCTAGGCGTGGGGACCCAGTACTTC
>TRBV6-5|NA|TRBJ2-3|TRBD2
CASSPLAGERDTQYF
TGTGCCAGCAGTCCCCTAGCGGGGGAAAGGGATACGCAGTATTTT
>TRBV2|once|TRBJ2-7|NA
CATRGDGYEQYF
TGTGCCACCCGGGGAGACGGCTACGAGCAGTACTTC
>TRBV5-1|NA|TRBJ1-1|NA
CASSLQENTEAFF
TGCGCCAGCAGCTTACAGGAGAACACTGAAGCTTTCTTT
>TRBV28|NA|TRBJ1-3|NA
CASSIPQGFGNTIYF
TGTGCCAGCAGTATCCCTCAGGGCTTTGGAAACACCATATATTTT
>TRBV3-1/TRBV3-2|NA|TRBJ2-3|NA
CASSQYPGGDTQYF
TGTGCCAGCAGCCAATACCCCGGAGGGGATACGCAGTATTTT
>TRBV5-1|NA|TRBJ2-7|NA
CASSLAQSKYEQYF
TGCGCCAGCAGCTTGGCCCAGTCGAAGTACGAGCAGTACTTC
>TRBV9|once|TRBJ1-3|NA
CASSVEGTPSGNTIYF
TGTGCCAGCAGCGTAGAAGGGACACCTTCTGGAAACACCATATATTTT
>TRBV6-4|NA|TRBJ1-6|TRBD1
CASSADRDNSPLHF
TGTGCCAGCAGCGCGGACAGGGATAATTCACCCCTCCACTTT
>TRBV5-1|few|TRBJ1-4|NA
CASRPITTNEKLFF
TGCGCCAGCAGGCCTATTACAACTAATGAAAAACTGTTTTTT
>TRBV10-2|NA|TRBJ1-5|NA
CASSTDSKNQPQHF
TGCGCCAGCAGTACTGACAGCAAGAATCAGCCCCAGCATTTT
>TRBV6-5|NA|TRBJ1-5|NA
CASGPETGGNQPQHF
TGTGCCAGCGGTCCTGAAACAGGAGGCAATCAGCCCCAGCATTTT
>TRBV6-6|NA|TRBJ2-3|TRBD1
CASRGSGTGTTDTQYF
TGTGCCAGCAGGGGCTCCGGGACAGGGACCACAGATACGCAGTATTTT
>TRBV6-4|once|TRBJ1-3|TRBD1
CASRDTTGGSGNTIYF
TGTGCCAGCAGGGATACGACAGGGGGCTCTGGAAACACCATATATTTT
>TRBV28|few|TRBJ2-2|NA
CASHRSRYTGELFF
TGTGCCAGCCACAGGTCCAGGTACACCGGGGAGCTGTTTTTT
>TRBV5-1|NA|TRBJ2-7|TRBD1
CASSWGTGGGEQYF
TGCGCCAGCAGCTGGGGGACAGGGGGCGGCGAGCAGTACTTC
>TRBV29-1|NA|TRBJ2-3|NA
CSVWSMGTDTQYF
TGCAGCGTCTGGAGCATGGGCACAGATACGCAGTATTTT
>TRBV7-3|NA|TRBJ2-3|TRBD2
CASSLGLAGNTDTQYF
TGTGCCAGCAGCTTAGGCCTAGCGGGGAACACAGATACGCAGTATTTT